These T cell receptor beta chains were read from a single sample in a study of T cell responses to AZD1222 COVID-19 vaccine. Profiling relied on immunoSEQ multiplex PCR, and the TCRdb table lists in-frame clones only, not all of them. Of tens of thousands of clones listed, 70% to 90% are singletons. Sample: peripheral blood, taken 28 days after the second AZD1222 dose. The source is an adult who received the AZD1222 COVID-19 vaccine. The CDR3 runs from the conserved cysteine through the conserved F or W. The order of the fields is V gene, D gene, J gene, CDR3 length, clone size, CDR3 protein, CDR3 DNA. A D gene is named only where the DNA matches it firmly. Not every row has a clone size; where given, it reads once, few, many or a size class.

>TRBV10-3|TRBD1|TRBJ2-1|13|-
CAIGQGAGNEQFF
TGTGCCATCGGCCAGGGGGCTGGCAATGAGCAGTTCTTC
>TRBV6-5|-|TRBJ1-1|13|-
CASSQTGTTEAFF
TGTGCCAGCAGCCAAACAGGGACCACTGAAGCTTTCTTT
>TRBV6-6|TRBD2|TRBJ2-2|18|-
CASSPRLAGGTNTGELFF
TGTGCCAGCAGTCCGAGGCTAGCGGGGGGCACGAACACCGGGGAGCTGTTTTTT
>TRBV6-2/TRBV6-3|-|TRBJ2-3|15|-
CASSTRTGSGDTQYF
TGTGCCAGCAGTACCCGAACGGGGTCTGGAGATACGCAGTATTTT
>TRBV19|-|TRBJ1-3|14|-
CASRFQGSGNTIYF
TGTGCCAGTAGATTTCAGGGCTCTGGAAACACCATATATTTT
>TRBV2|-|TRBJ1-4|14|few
CASSEGRVSEKLFF
TGTGCCAGCAGTGAGGGCAGAGTGAGTGAAAAACTGTTTTTT
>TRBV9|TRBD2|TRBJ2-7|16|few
CASSPQVAGGPYEQYF
TGTGCCAGCAGCCCTCAAGTGGCGGGGGGGCCCTACGAGCAGTACTTC
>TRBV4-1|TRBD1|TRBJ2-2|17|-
CASSPPGQASNTGELFF
TGCGCCAGCAGCCCCCCAGGACAGGCCTCGAACACCGGGGAGCTGTTTTTT
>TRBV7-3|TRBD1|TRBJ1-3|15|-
CASSYLTGGFNTIYF
TGTGCCAGCAGCTACTTGACAGGGGGCTTCAACACCATATATTTT
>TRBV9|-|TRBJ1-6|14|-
CASSVEGADSPLHF
TGTGCCAGCAGCGTAGAGGGAGCAGATTCACCCCTCCACTTT